The 29 T cell receptor beta chains presented below share a single source sample, sequenced in a study of response to subunit inactivated influenza vaccine. MiXCR, run by TCRdb on the RT-PCR reads, gives a single entry per CDR3 protein. The data contain roughly 790,000 distinct CDR3 sequences, over 20% of them seen just once; the ten biggest clones take up about 9.4%. Sequencing was performed on PBMCs from blood, taken 4 to 6 days after vaccination. These receptors originate from a man aged 50 to 59 who received an inactivated influenza vaccine.

The chain links TRBV20-1 to TRBJ2-1; D is unresolved. V was trimmed by 2 bases and J by 9 bases, leaving 8 bases between them. This CDR3 is built from 11 residues. In germline, CDR1 is DFQATT, CDR2 SNEGSKA (reference sequence). The CDR3 DNA is TGCAGTGCTAGAAAGGTAGGTGAGCAGTTCTTC. Residues: CSARKVGEQFF.

The chain couples TRBV5-1 to TRBJ2-5, with TRBD1 identical over 8 bases. In germline, CDR1 is SGHRS, CDR2 YFSETQ. V was pared by 5 bases and J by 0 bases, with 6 bases of the junction left unmatched. CDR3 size: 15 residues. CDR3 region: CASRRWGQDQETQYF. The CDR3 region has the DNA TGCGCCAGCAGACGTTGGGGACAGGACCAAGAGACCCAGTACTTC.

This clonotype was detected many times. V usage is TRBV4-1 and J usage is TRBJ2-1; 10 bases agree with TRBD2. V trimming: 6 bases; J trimming: 10 bases; junction bases outside the gene matches: 12. This CDR3 is 15 amino acids long. The germline gives CDR1 MGHRA, CDR2 YSYEKL. The CDR3 loop reads CASSRFERGGREQFF. CDR3 nucleotide sequence: TGCGCCAGCAGTCGCTTTGAGCGGGGGGGCAGAGAGCAGTTCTTC.

This clonotype was recorded many times. The gene calls are TRBV27 and TRBJ2-1; no clear D. The CDR3 is 12 amino acids. CDR1 MNHEY and CDR2 SMNVEV come from the germline V gene (reference sequence). The V end was cut by 0 bases, the J end by 9 bases, with 6 bases between. The CDR3 DNA reads as TGTGCCAGCAGTTTATCCCCCCCTGAGCAGTTCTTC. It is translated as CASSLSPPEQFF.

The chain links TRBV7-2 to TRBJ2-2, with 8 positions matching TRBD1. The CDR3 covers 16 residues. Germline CDR1 reads SGHTA; CDR2 reads FQGNSA. V dropped 1 base and J dropped 5; count of bases not matched to a gene: 6. CDR3 in DNA: TGTGCCAGCAGCTTAGAGGGCAGGGGGCGAACCGGGGAGCTGTTTTTT. It yields the protein CASSLEGRGRTGELFF. Variable domain in full (rest from reference TRBV7-2 and TRBJ2-2): GAGVSQSPSNKVTEKGKDVELRCDPISGHTALYWYRQSLGQGLEFLIYFQGNSAPDKSGLPSDRFSAERTGGSVSTLTIQRTQQEDSAVYLCASSLEGRGRTGELFFGEGSRLTVL.

In this sample, this clonotype turned up a few times. The gene calls are TRBV25-1 and TRBJ2-1, with D hard to call. Trimming took off 3 bases at V and 7 bases at J, with 10 bases between the two ends. Germline CDR1 reads MGHDK; CDR2 reads SYGVNS. This CDR3 has 13 amino acids. The CDR3 DNA reads TGTGCCAGCAGTGAGAGTGTGGGGAATGAGCAGTTCTTC. Translating gives CASSESVGNEQFF.

The V call is TRBV7-8, the J call TRBJ2-3, with a tentative D call TRBD2 (7 bases). The CDR3 spans 19 residues. CDR1 SGHVS and CDR2 FQNEAQ come from the germline V gene. Trimming left V 5 bases short and J 0 bases short, with 24 bases between. CDR3 region: CASSQRFGGGLPSTDTQYF. CDR3 sequence (DNA): TGTGCCAGCAGCCAGCGTTTTGGGGGGGGGCTGCCTAGCACAGATACGCAGTATTTT.

The chain links TRBV19 to TRBJ2-1; tentative D call: TRBD2 (8 bases). V was cut by 6 bases and J by 8 bases, with 23 bases left in between. CDR1 is LNHDA, CDR2 SQIVND, per germline (reference sequence). CDR3 length equals 16 residues. CDR3: CASRTGVREGLYEQFF. CDR3 in DNA: TGTGCCAGTAGAACAGGGGTACGGGAGGGCCTATATGAGCAGTTCTTC.

The gene calls are TRBV6-5 and TRBJ2-5, with D possibly matching TRBD1 (6 bases). The CDR3 sequence is 14 residues long. The V end lost 2 bases, the J end lost 4 bases, and 11 bases lay between the germline ends. Looked up from germline, CDR1 is MNHEY and CDR2 is SVGAGI. The chain's CDR3 is CASSYGTGLETQYF. The DNA of the CDR3 is TGTGCCAGCAGTTACGGAACAGGGTTAGAGACCCAGTACTTC.

This clonotype showed up just a few times. At one of its ends the junction is not consistent with the germline gene, which may arise from a read error. V is TRBV7-8 and J is TRBJ2-5; D not resolved. CDR1 and CDR2 from the germline V gene are SGHVS and FQNEAQ. This CDR3 has 13 residues. CDR3 region: CASSFLNQETQYF. The CDR3, as DNA: TGTGCCAGCAGCTTCTTAAACCAGGAGACCCAGTACTTC.

The V call is TRBV18, the J call TRBJ1-4; tentatively, D is TRBD1 (6 bases). CDR1 and CDR2 from the germline V gene are KGHSH and LQKENI. The V end lost 2 bases, the J end lost 5 bases, and 24 bases lay between the germline ends. This CDR3 comprises 19 residues. The CDR3 loop reads CASSPIGDGYRALNEKLFF. The CDR3 DNA follows: TGTGCCAGCTCACCAATCGGAGATGGCTACAGGGCGTTGAATGAAAAACTGTTTTTT.

This clonotype showed up many times. The chain carries TRBV11-2 and TRBJ2-4, with D tentatively TRBD1 (5 bases). This CDR3 region has 22 residues. Germline V lookup: CDR1 SGHAT, CDR2 FQNNGV. V dropped 1 base and J dropped 0 bases, with 28 bases sitting between them. CDR3 residues: CASSLVRGQGSPLWKAKNIQYF. CDR3 bases: TGTGCCAGCAGCTTAGTTCGTGGGCAGGGAAGCCCGCTGTGGAAAGCCAAAAACATTCAGTACTTC.

This clonotype has a handful of counts. V usage is TRBV4-3 and J usage is TRBJ2-2; 7 bases are shared with TRBD1. CDR3 length: 16 residues. Trimming took 0 bases from V and 5 from J; bases not matched to a gene: 6. Germline V gene lookup returns CDR1 LGHNA and CDR2 YSLEER. The CDR3 nucleotides are TGCGCCAGCAGCCAAGATTTGGACAGGCGGACCGGGGAGCTGTTTTTT. Its protein is CASSQDLDRRTGELFF.

This clonotype came up many times. V and J are TRBV14 and TRBJ2-3, with D possibly being TRBD1 or TRBD2 (5 bases each). The CDR3 consists of 16 residues. V was trimmed by 0 bases and J by 2 bases, leaving 12 bases between them. Germline V gene sequence: CDR1 SGHDN, CDR2 FVKESK. CDR3 loop: CASSQEGTANTDTQYF. The CDR3, as DNA: TGTGCCAGCAGCCAAGAGGGGACGGCGAACACAGATACGCAGTATTTT. The complete variable domain, with remaining parts taken from reference TRBV14 and TRBJ2-3, reads EAGVTQFPSHSVIEKGQTVTLRCDPISGHDNLYWYRRVMGKEIKFLLHFVKESKQDESGMPNNRFLAERTGGTYSTLKVQPAELEDSGVYFCASSQEGTANTDTQYFGPGTRLTVL.

The chain is built from TRBV6-4 and TRBJ1-6; 7 bases agree with TRBD1. Germline CDR1 and CDR2: MRHNA and SNTAGT. V gave up 8 bases and J gave up 14 bases; unmatched junction bases: 12. The CDR3 extends over 13 amino acids. CDR3 protein: CASSLRTGQTLHF. The CDR3 bases are TGTGCCAGCTCCCTCCGGACAGGTCAGACCCTCCACTTT.

This clonotype was detected a few times. J is TRBJ2-1 and V is TRBV29-1; 7 bases line up with TRBD1. Germline CDR1 reads SQVTM; CDR2 reads ANQGSEA. The length of the CDR3 is 15 residues. V lost 7 bases, J lost 9 bases, and 18 bases stayed unmatched. CDR3 DNA: TGCAGCGCCACACACCGGGACAGAGCTTCGAGTGAGCAGTTCTTC. Translated: CSATHRDRASSEQFF.

The rearrangement links TRBV4-1 to TRBJ2-1; 9 positions agree with TRBD1. The CDR3 consists of 15 residues. Germline V lookup: CDR1 MGHRA, CDR2 YSYEKL. J was trimmed by 5 bases and V by 1 base; bases with no gene match: 3. CDR3 in amino acids: CASSQGTGANNEQFF. The CDR3 DNA reads TGCGCCAGCAGCCAAGGGACAGGGGCAAACAATGAGCAGTTCTTC.

This chain connects TRBV20-1 to TRBJ1-4, with a tentative D call TRBD1 (6 bases). Germline-derived CDR1 and CDR2 are DFQATT and SNEGSKA (reference sequence). V lost 8 bases and J 2 bases, leaving 15 bases between the germline ends. This CDR3 comprises 14 residues. In DNA form, the CDR3 reads TGCAGTCCGTCTCAGGGGTCGACTAATGAAAAACTGTTTTTT. Translating gives CSPSQGSTNEKLFF.

Only a few counts were recorded for this clonotype. The rearrangement uses TRBV4-3 and TRBJ1-2; the D gene is possibly TRBD1 (5 bases). This CDR3 has 14 residues. V was cut by 3 bases and J by 7 bases, with 15 bases left in between. The V gene's germline CDR1 is LGHNA and CDR2 YSLEER. The CDR3, as DNA: TGCGCCAGCAGCCAGAGGAGGGGAGATAGTGGCTACACCTTC. Translated, it gives CASSQRRGDSGYTF.

There are a few counts of this clonotype. The V gene is TRBV20-1, the J gene TRBJ2-7, with a possible D match to TRBD1 (6 bases). CDR3 length equals 12 residues. Trimming removed 7 bases at V and 5 bases at J, with 15 bases between. Germline-derived CDR1 and CDR2 are DFQATT and SNEGSKA (reference sequence). Written as DNA, the CDR3 is TGCAGTGTTTTACAGGGAAGGCACGAGCAGTACTTC. Translation gives CSVLQGRHEQYF.

In its sample, this clonotype was seen many times. One end of the junction fails to match germline, which may point to a read error. The rearrangement links TRBV5-1 to TRBJ2-2; the D is unclear. This CDR3 region has 15 residues. The germline gives CDR1 SGHRS, CDR2 YFSETQ. The CDR3 sequence is CASSLAGPNTGELFF. In DNA, the CDR3 is TGTGCCAGCAGCTTAGCCGGACCGAACACCGGGGAGCTGTTTTTT.

A remark on this clonotype: A much larger clonotype is one base distant, so this may be a read error. J is TRBJ2-7 and V is TRBV13; a possible D gene is TRBD1 (6 bases). Trimming shortened V by 3 bases and J by 3 bases, and 12 bases separated the two germline ends. The CDR3 spans 14 residues. The germline CDR1 and CDR2 sequences are PRHDT and FYEKMQ (reference sequence). The CDR3, as DNA: TGTGCCAGCAGCTTCGGGACACGAGACTACGAGCAGTACTTC. Translating it yields CASSFGTRDYEQYF.

V is TRBV7-2 and J is TRBJ2-1; no definite D call. The CDR3 spans 13 residues. V lost 5 bases, J lost 7 bases, and 12 bases lay in between. CDR1 is SGHTA and CDR2 is FQGNSA in the germline V gene. This CDR3 reads CASSTATWNEQFF. The CDR3 DNA is TGTGCCAGCAGCACCGCGACCTGGAATGAGCAGTTCTTC.

This clonotype was seen more than once but under ten times. The chain is built from TRBV10-3 and TRBJ2-5; D may match TRBD1 or TRBD2 (5 bases each). The CDR3 consists of 16 residues. Germline V lookup: CDR1 ENHRY, CDR2 SYGVKD. Trimming pared 5 bases from V and 2 bases from J, leaving 18 bases between. The DNA of the CDR3 is TGTGCCATCAGTCGGCTTCGTGGGACCGAGCAAGAGACCCAGTACTTC. This encodes CAISRLRGTEQETQYF.

This clonotype was counted only a few times. The V and J genes are TRBV29-1 and TRBJ2-3; 9 bases align to TRBD2. V lost 2 bases and J lost 2; bases outside the gene matches: 11. The CDR3 extends over 17 amino acids. CDR1 and CDR2 (germline): SQVTM, ANQGSEA. The CDR3 sequence: CSVESAPAGGLTDTQYF. The DNA for the CDR3 is TGCAGCGTTGAATCGGCCCCAGCGGGAGGCCTCACAGATACGCAGTATTTT.

The chain's CDR3 is CSVEAGISYNEQFF. In DNA form, the CDR3 reads TGCAGCGTTGAAGCGGGTATATCCTACAATGAGCAGTTCTTC. The chain combines TRBV29-1 with TRBJ2-1; D is ambiguous. Between the trimmed V and J ends, which lost 1 base and 1 base, there was a span of 8 bases. This CDR3 has 14 amino acids. CDR1 is SQVTM and CDR2 is ANQGSEA in the germline V gene.

This clonotype was picked up one time. The V call is TRBV20-1, the J call TRBJ1-1, with 7 bases that match TRBD1. Germline V CDR1 and CDR2: DFQATT, SNEGSKA (reference sequence). The CDR3 extends over 15 amino acids. The J segment lost 1 base and the V segment lost 0 bases, leaving 5 bases of the junction unmatched. CDR3 in amino acids: CSARDSGTANTEAFF. The CDR3 DNA reads as TGCAGTGCTAGAGATTCTGGGACAGCGAACACTGAAGCTTTCTTT.

This clonotype was observed a handful of times. The chain employs TRBV29-1 and TRBJ1-1; TRBD1 matches 8 bases. Per germline, CDR1 SQVTM and CDR2 ANQGSEA. The CDR3 totals 13 residues. Losses at the gene ends were 6 bases for V and 4 bases for J; bases not matched to a gene: 7. CDR3 region: CSVATQGGTEAFF. CDR3 nucleotides: TGCAGCGTCGCGACACAGGGGGGCACTGAAGCTTTCTTT.

The chain employs TRBV5-1 and TRBJ2-7; D may match TRBD1 or TRBD2 (5 bases each). The CDR3 runs 15 residues. Germline lookup yields CDR1 SGHRS and CDR2 YFSETQ. Trimming stripped 2 bases from V and 5 bases from J, with 17 bases between. DNA of the CDR3: TGCGCCAGCAGCTTCACGGGACCCGCGGACGACGAGCAGTACTTC. Its protein is CASSFTGPADDEQYF.